This entry concerns a single TCR beta chain. This clone was counted between two and nine times. This clone's antigen is unknown. Per-base quality was not reported, and no clone a single base away is much larger than it. From the cysteine through the phenylalanine, the CDR3 covers 12 amino acids. Solely the CDR3 DNA is kept, with 36 bases framed from the first base. Reading the germline V gene (reference sequence) gives CDR1 GTSNPN and CDR2 SVGIG. V is shortened by 4 bases, J by 4 bases, and the region joining them spans 11 bases. The data derive from a study of OX40 agonist ivuxolimab in advanced cancers. Background on the whole study: Ivuxolimab, which targeted the costimulatory receptor OX40 (CD134), was an agonistic, fully human IgG2 monoclonal antibody. Peripheral TCRbeta sequencing was intended to test whether TCR sequence diversity was altered and clonal T-cell expansion was caused by ivuxolimab. The monotherapy dose-escalation portion (N of about 57 patients) of the phase I ivuxolimab trial is reported in the paper. The dose-escalation cohort was roughly 83% male with a mean age of about 60 years, ranging from 23 to 79. Intravenous ivuxolimab was administered to patients every 2 weeks at six dose levels: 0.01, 0.1, 0.3, 1.5, 3 and 10 mg/kg. Three dose-escalation patients achieved partial responses, one with hepatocellular carcinoma and two with cutaneous melanoma. Of the 50 to 55 patients in dose escalation, around 19 had hepatocellular carcinoma, some 15 had melanoma, 9 had renal cell carcinoma and 9 had head and neck cancer. Prior anti-PD-1, anti-PD-L1 or anti-CTLA-4 therapy was permitted, and checkpoint inhibitors had been received by 30% to 40% of dose-escalation patients.

The trial excluded patients who had a history of autoimmune disease or who were on systemic immunosuppression. Peripheral blood for TCR sequencing was collected from all dose cohorts at baseline, on cycle 4 day 1, and on cycle 7 day 1. Samples were obtained from an open-label, multicenter, first-in-human phase I dose-escalation trial of ivuxolimab. Adults with locally advanced or metastatic melanoma, renal cell, hepatocellular, or head and neck squamous cell carcinoma were enrolled in the trial. Before TCR sequencing, CD4+ T cells and CD8+ T cells were sorted from peripheral blood as separate populations. Overall study outcomes, separate from this receptor: Antigen specificity was not determined for the clonally expanded peripheral T cells. In the 0.1-3.0 mg/kg groups, partial responders had among the lowest normalized peripheral clonal expansion, particularly in CD8+ T cells. At doses from 0.1 to 3.0 mg/kg, clonal expansion was seen in both CD4+ and CD8+ blood T cells between baseline and week 6. On average, CD8+ T cells showed more expanded clones than CD4+ T cells after ivuxolimab. Low levels of normalized T-cell clonal expansion were also shown by some nonresponding patients.

Genomic DNA was isolated from the sorted cells so that the TCRbeta CDR3 region could be sequenced. The immunoSEQ Assay was used for sequencing of TCRbeta CDR3 regions. In TCRdb, the immuneACCESS table is reduced to in-frame sequences with V and J assigned. These tables do not hold every clone; where another copy was compared, an unresolved V gene accounts for under half, and the others remain unexplained. The table for this sample lists about 82,000 clones; around four fifths of them were counted only once. 0.75% to 0.85% of the sample is taken by the ten largest. The sequence was obtained from an adult with an advanced solid tumor such as melanoma, head and neck, liver or kidney cancer. The V gene is TRBV30 and the J gene is TRBJ2-7; the D gene cannot be named for sure. The sample here was CD4+ or CD8+ T cells sorted from blood, taken in a trial of the OX40 agonist ivuxolimab. CDR3 sequence: CAWTPQPYEQYF. The nucleotides are TGTGCCTGGACCCCCCAACCTTACGAGCAGTACTTC. The full variable domain, with segments outside the CDR3 supplied by the reference TRBV30 and TRBJ2-7 proteins, appears as SQTIHQWPATLVQPVGSPLSLECTVEGTSNPNLYWYRQAAGRGLQLLFYSVGIGQISSEVPQNLSASRPQDRQFILSSKKLLLSDSGFYLCAWTPQPYEQYFGPGTRLTVT.